The present TCR beta chain was sequenced within a study of blood T cell repertoires in COVID-19 (TCRdb year 2020). For context, the study as a whole: Samples from collaborators originated in the United States, Italy and Spain and spanned both the acute and convalescent phases of COVID-19. The dataset comprised deeply sampled blood TCRbeta repertoires from subjects exposed to, actively infected with, or recovered from COVID-19. The sample metadata nearly always contained a de-identified subject ID, COVID-19 status, age in years and sex. Where available, HLA class I and class II types were taken from metadata supplied by the sample provider and were not determined by assay-based typing. The repertoires were released in a freely available public database intended as a resource for research on the immune response to SARS-CoV-2. The samples were drawn from the first 160 participants of the ongoing ImmuneRACE study and from roughly 1,300 subjects provided by 6 global collaborators. The prospective study material was composed of cDNA or gDNA derived from T cells, B-cell-depleted T cells, or PBMCs. Overall study outcomes, separate from this receptor: The quantity of clinical and demographic metadata differed by source and by participant and was supplied without curation.

TCRbeta CDR3 regions were amplified from genomic DNA using the immunoSEQ Assay, a bias-controlled multiplex PCR. The study's processing was this. The number of nucleated cells in each sample was estimated from the amplification of reference gene primers within the assay. To quantify the absolute abundance of each unique TCRbeta CDR3 rearrangement, sequence reads were collapsed and filtered. For each sample, productive Simpson clonality was calculated as the square root of Simpson's diversity index over productive rearrangements. TCRdb's version of the immuneACCESS table is confined to in-frame rearrangements and falls short of the full clone set. An unresolved V gene accounts for under half of the shortfall where checked; the remainder is of unknown origin. The V and J calls and clone size come from that table; D and trimming were worked out from the DNA. This sample holds around 60,000 clones; about 73% were observed only once. Together, the top ten hold roughly 27% of the sample.

The collaborating institutions used their own protocols to collect whole blood in K2EDTA tubes. Collaborator samples were shipped for TCRbeta analysis as frozen whole blood, isolated PBMCs, or DNA extracted from either sample type. The CDR3 runs 14 amino acids, cysteine and phenylalanine included. Only CDR3 DNA remains: 42 bases, in frame from the first base. Trimming leaves V shorter by 6 bases and J shorter by 2 bases, with the junction holding 3 bases beyond the gene matches. CDR1 and CDR2 are read off the germline V gene as SNHLY and FYNNEI. Notes on this clone: The antigen this receptor binds is unknown. It has no much larger one-base neighbor in the sample; base qualities were not kept.

The receptor chain draws on TRBV2 and TRBJ2-7; a stretch of 11 junction bases matches TRBD2. This clonotype originated in an elderly woman with acute or convalescent COVID-19. The sample comprised peripheral blood. The nucleotide sequence is TGTGCCAGCAGGACGGGACTAGCGGCCTACGAGCAGTACTTC. It is translated as CASRTGLAAYEQYF.